This T cell receptor beta chain was found in a study of blood T cell repertoires in COVID-19 (dated by TCRdb to 2020 to 2021). Background for the entire study: The collaborator samples originated in the United States, Italy and Spain and spanned the acute and convalescent phases of COVID-19. The prospective study material was composed of cDNA or gDNA derived from T cells, B-cell-depleted T cells, or PBMCs. The dataset comprised deeply sampled blood TCRbeta repertoires from subjects exposed to, actively infected with, or recovered from COVID-19. The repertoires were made available in a free public database intended to serve as a resource for research on the immune response to SARS-CoV-2. Samples were obtained from the ongoing ImmuneRACE study (first 160 participants) and from 1,200 or so subjects provided by 6 global collaborators. Sample metadata almost always included a de-identified subject ID, COVID-19 status, age in years and sex. HLA class I and class II types, where available, came from metadata supplied by the sample provider rather than from assay-based typing. What the work shows at the level of the full study, not this receptor alone: The quantity of clinical and demographic metadata differed by source and by participant and was supplied without curation.

Including the terminal cysteine and phenylalanine, the CDR3 comprises 14 residues. Of all the DNA, just the CDR3 is kept, 42 bases in frame from base 1. A distance of 12 bases separates the germline ends of V and J, which lose 6 bases and 0 bases respectively. Looking up the germline V gene yields CDR1 MDHEN and CDR2 SYDVKM. On this clone itself: The clone's antigen remains unknown. Within one base of it there is no much larger clone, and no base qualities were kept.

Each collaborating institution followed its own protocols to collect whole blood in K2EDTA tubes. For TCRbeta analysis, collaborator samples were shipped as frozen whole blood, as isolated PBMCs, or as DNA extracted from either sample type. The immunoSEQ Assay, a bias-controlled multiplex PCR, was used to amplify TCRbeta CDR3 regions from genomic DNA. The source study handled its data this way. Within the assay, amplification of reference gene primers was used to estimate how many nucleated cells each sample contained. To quantify the absolute abundance of each unique TCRbeta CDR3 rearrangement, sequence reads were collapsed and filtered. Productive Simpson clonality was computed per sample as the square root of Simpson's diversity index over productive rearrangements. TCRdb holds this immuneACCESS table with in-frame rearrangements only. Some clones are missing; in checked studies, unresolved V genes explain under half, and the rest has no known cause. The V and J calls and clone size come from that table; D and trimming were worked out from the DNA. This sample holds under 200,000 clones; 85% to 90% were observed only once. The top ten constitute approximately 5.6% of the sample.

The chain uses TRBV28 and TRBJ2-7; a tentative D call is TRBD2 (5 bases match). The specimen sequenced was peripheral blood. The receptor's source is a man aged 35 to 55 with active or convalescent COVID-19. The CDR3 protein: CASRLTGSSYEQYF. The DNA sequence follows: TGTGCCAGCAGGCTGACGGGAAGCTCCTACGAGCAGTACTTC. Outside the CDR3, residues come from the reference TRBV28 and TRBJ2-7 proteins, so the full variable domain is: DVKVTQSSRYLVKRTGEKVFLECVQDMDHENMFWYRQDPGLGLRLIYFSYDVKMKEKGDIPEGYSVSREKKERFSLILESASTNQTSMYLCASRLTGSSYEQYFGPGTRLTVT.